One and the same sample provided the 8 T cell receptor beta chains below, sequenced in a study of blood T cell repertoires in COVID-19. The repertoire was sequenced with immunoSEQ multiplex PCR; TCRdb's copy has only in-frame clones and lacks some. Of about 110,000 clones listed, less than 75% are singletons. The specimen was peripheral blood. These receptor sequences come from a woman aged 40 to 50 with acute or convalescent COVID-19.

CDR3 loop: CASSYRRAGTYNEQFF. The CDR3 nucleotides read TGTGCCAGCAGTTACCGCCGGGCGGGGACCTACAATGAGCAGTTCTTC. The chain employs TRBV28 and TRBJ2-1; D might be TRBD2 (6 bases). The CDR3 consists of 16 residues. Germline V gives CDR1 MDHEN, CDR2 SYDVKM. Trimming cost V 4 bases and J 2 bases, with 15 bases left between them.

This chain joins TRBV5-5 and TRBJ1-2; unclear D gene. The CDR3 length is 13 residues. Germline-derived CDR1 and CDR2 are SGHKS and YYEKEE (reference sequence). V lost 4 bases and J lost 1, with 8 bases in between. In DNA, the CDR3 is TGTGCCAGCAGCGAAACAGATAACTATGGCTACACCTTC. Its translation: CASSETDNYGYTF.

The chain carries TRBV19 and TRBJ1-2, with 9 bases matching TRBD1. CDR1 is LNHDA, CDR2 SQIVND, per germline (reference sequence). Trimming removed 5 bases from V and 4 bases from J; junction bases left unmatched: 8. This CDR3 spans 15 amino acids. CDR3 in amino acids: CASSVQGAPGYGYTF. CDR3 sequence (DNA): TGTGCCAGTAGTGTACAGGGGGCGCCGGGCTATGGCTACACCTTC.

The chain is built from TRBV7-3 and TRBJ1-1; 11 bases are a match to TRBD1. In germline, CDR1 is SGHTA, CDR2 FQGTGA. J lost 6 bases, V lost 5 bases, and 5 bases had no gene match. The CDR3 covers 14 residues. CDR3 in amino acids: CASSPGQGAPEAFF. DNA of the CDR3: TGTGCCAGCAGCCCAGGACAGGGGGCCCCTGAAGCTTTCTTT.

The CDR3 protein is CASSLRDFYNSPLHF. The CDR3 DNA follows: TGTGCCAGCAGCCTCCGGGACTTCTATAATTCACCCCTCCACTTT. This sequence joins TRBV5-6 and TRBJ1-6; a possible D gene is TRBD1 (5 bases). V lost 4 bases, J lost 3 bases, and 11 bases lay in between. The germline gives CDR1 SGHDT, CDR2 YYEEEE. This CDR3 has 15 amino acids.

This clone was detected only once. As DNA, the CDR3 is TGTGCCAGCAGACACCCGGACAGGGGAGTTGGCTACACCTTC. It translates to CASRHPDRGVGYTF. The chain joins TRBV28 to TRBJ1-2; 9 bases agree with TRBD1. Trimming removed 6 bases from V and 7 bases from J; junction bases left unmatched: 9. Germline-derived CDR1 and CDR2 are MDHEN and SYDVKM. This CDR3 is built from 14 residues.

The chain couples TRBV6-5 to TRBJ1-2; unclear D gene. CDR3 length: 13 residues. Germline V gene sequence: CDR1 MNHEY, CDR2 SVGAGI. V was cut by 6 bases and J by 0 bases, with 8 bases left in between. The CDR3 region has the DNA TGTGCCAGCAGAGGAGGGTCTAACTATGGCTACACCTTC. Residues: CASRGGSNYGYTF.

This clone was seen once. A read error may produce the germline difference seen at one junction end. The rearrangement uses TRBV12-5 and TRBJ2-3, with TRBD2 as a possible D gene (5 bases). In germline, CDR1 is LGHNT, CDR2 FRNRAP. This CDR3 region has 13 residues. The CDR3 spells CASGLEPGLGRFF. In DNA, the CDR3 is TGTGCTAGTGGTTTGGAACCGGGATTGGGGAGATTTTTT.